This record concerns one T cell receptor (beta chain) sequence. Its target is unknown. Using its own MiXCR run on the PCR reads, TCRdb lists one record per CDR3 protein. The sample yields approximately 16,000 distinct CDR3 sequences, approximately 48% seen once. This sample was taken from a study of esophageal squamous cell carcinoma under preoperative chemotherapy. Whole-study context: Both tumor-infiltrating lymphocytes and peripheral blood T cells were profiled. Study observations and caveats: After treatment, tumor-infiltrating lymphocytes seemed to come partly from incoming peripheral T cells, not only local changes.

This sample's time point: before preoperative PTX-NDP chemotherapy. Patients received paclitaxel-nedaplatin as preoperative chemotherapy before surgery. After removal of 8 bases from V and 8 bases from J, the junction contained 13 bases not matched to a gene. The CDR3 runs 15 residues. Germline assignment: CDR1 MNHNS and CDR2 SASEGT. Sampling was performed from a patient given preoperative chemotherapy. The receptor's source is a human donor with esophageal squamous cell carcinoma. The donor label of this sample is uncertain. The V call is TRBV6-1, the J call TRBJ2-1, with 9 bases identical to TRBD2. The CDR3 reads CASAPGVIAGDEQFF. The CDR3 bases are TGTGCCAGCGCGCCGGGGGTGATAGCGGGAGATGAGCAGTTCTTC.